This TCR beta chain was captured by sequencing in a study of blood T cells in healthy people across ages. Across the study: Roughly one uniquely barcoded beta molecule per two T cells was captured.

Study results and caveats: It was held that the diversity estimates obtained from one million T cells were underestimates. The lack of PBMC sorting stopped any conclusive naive versus antigen-experienced comparison.

This clonotype came up a few times. The antigen remains unidentified. Next came a second PCR, run for about 6 to 11 cycles, which used a sample-barcoded 5' primer along with a J-beta primer mix. No fewer than 3 million CDR3-containing paired-end reads came from each sample. TCRdb independently ran MiXCR on the 5' RACE reads; one entry per CDR3 protein. The data hold approximately 940,000 distinct CDR3 sequences, with roughly 48% observed a single time. The TCR was taken from a man aged 25 to 40 in good health. The sample was blood.

CDR3 amino acids: CAIRSTIGQGYEQYF. CDR3 bases: TGTGCCATCAGGAGCACTATCGGACAGGGCTACGAGCAGTACTTC. V is TRBV10-3 and J is TRBJ2-7; 8 bases align to TRBD1. The CDR3 is made up of 15 amino acids. The V gene's germline CDR1 is ENHRY and CDR2 SYGVKD. V lost 6 bases and J lost 3; bases outside the gene matches: 10.